The next 14 T cell receptor beta chains were all read from a single sample in a study of shared clonotypes between healthy human individuals. Assay: immunoSEQ multiplex PCR; the TCRdb copy retains only in-frame clones and omits some. There are 2 million to 2.5 million clones in the sample; about 92% occur only once, and 0.35% to 0.45% lies in the top ten. What was sequenced was naive CD4+ T cells from PBMCs. Subset meaning: CD45RA+ positively selected. The receptors were gathered from a young man in good health. Some clones in this sample may be carry-over from other donors' samples.

The CDR3 region has the DNA TGTGCCAGCAGTTTCCAGGGATATGATAGAGCTTTCTTT. Translation gives CASSFQGYDRAFF. V is TRBV27 and J is TRBJ1-1; D may be TRBD1 (5 bases). V lost 3 bases, J lost 10 bases, and 15 bases lay in between. This CDR3 has 13 residues. CDR1 and CDR2 (germline): MNHEY, SMNVEV (reference sequence).

The rearrangement links TRBV4-3 to TRBJ2-1; possible D gene TRBD2, 6 bases. In germline, CDR1 is LGHNA, CDR2 YSLEER. CDR3 length equals 17 residues. V dropped 1 base and J dropped 0 bases, with 13 bases sitting between them. The CDR3 reads CASSQGKRVSSYNEQFF. Written as DNA, the CDR3 is TGCGCCAGCAGCCAAGGAAAGCGGGTCAGCTCCTACAATGAGCAGTTCTTC.

The J gene is TRBJ1-1, the V gene TRBV4-3, with D maybe TRBD1 (5 bases). CDR1 is LGHNA, CDR2 YSLEER, per germline. V lost 0 bases, J lost 5 bases, and 13 bases lay in between. The CDR3 extends over 15 amino acids. This CDR3 is CASSQEAGLWTEAFF. The CDR3, as DNA: TGCGCCAGCAGCCAAGAAGCAGGGCTGTGGACTGAAGCTTTCTTT.

This CDR3 reads CASSRAGIYEQYF. CDR3 nucleotides: TGTGCCAGCAGTCGCGCGGGAATCTACGAGCAGTACTTC. The chain is built from TRBV6-5 and TRBJ2-7; TRBD2 might be the D (6 bases). There are 13 residues in the CDR3. V lost 5 bases and J lost 3, with 11 bases in between. Germline V lookup: CDR1 MNHEY, CDR2 SVGAGI.

In DNA, the CDR3 is TGTGCCATCAGTGAGGCCCTAGCCAAAAACATTCAGTACTTC. It specifies CAISEALAKNIQYF. This chain links TRBV10-3 with TRBJ2-4; unclear D gene. CDR1 is ENHRY and CDR2 is SYGVKD in the germline V gene. The V gene lost 2 bases and the J gene lost 0 bases, with 5 bases spanning the gap. This CDR3 contains 14 residues.

The V call is TRBV6-5, the J call TRBJ1-5, with unresolved D. The germline gives CDR1 MNHEY, CDR2 SVGAGI. CDR3 length: 15 residues. Trimming removed 0 bases at V and 7 bases at J, with 13 bases between. CDR3: CASSYSGPPEQPQHF. The CDR3 DNA follows: TGTGCCAGCAGTTACTCTGGTCCCCCGGAACAGCCCCAGCATTTT.

This clone was counted only a few times. The J gene is TRBJ2-3, the V gene TRBV18; perhaps D is TRBD1 or TRBD2 (5 bases each). This CDR3 is 15 amino acids long. In germline, CDR1 is KGHSH, CDR2 LQKENI. V lost 2 bases and J 3 bases, leaving 12 bases between the germline ends. The CDR3 is CASSPVAGSTDTQYF. CDR3 DNA: TGTGCCAGCTCACCAGTGGCAGGGAGTACAGATACGCAGTATTTT.

J is TRBJ2-7 and V is TRBV27; TRBD1 agrees at 11 bases. Germline CDR1 is MNHEY and CDR2 is SMNVEV (reference sequence). The J segment lost 7 bases and the V segment lost 6 bases, leaving 11 bases of the junction unmatched. This CDR3 is 15 amino acids long. In DNA, the CDR3 is TGTGCCAGCAGCTCCCGGGACAGGGGGACGGGAGAGCAGTACTTC. Amino acids: CASSSRDRGTGEQYF.

A remark on this clone: A read error may account for a junction end that differs from germline. The gene calls are TRBV30 and TRBJ1-2; 9 bases map to TRBD1. The CDR3 has 13 amino acids. Germline-derived CDR1 and CDR2 are GTSNPN and SVGIG (reference sequence). The CDR3 DNA follows: TGTGCCGGGAGCCGGACAGGGGTAGTAACGGACACCTTC. Its translation is CAGSRTGVVTDTF.

This clone appeared once. The chain employs TRBV27 and TRBJ2-6, with a possible D match to TRBD2 (7 bases). The CDR3 spans 18 residues. Germline V gene sequence: CDR1 MNHEY, CDR2 SMNVEV (reference sequence). The V gene lost 5 bases and the J gene lost 0 bases, with 17 bases spanning the gap. The CDR3: CASSLRGATFSGANVLTF. Written as DNA, the CDR3 is TGTGCCAGCAGTCTCCGGGGGGCAACTTTCTCTGGGGCCAACGTCCTGACTTTC.

The V call is TRBV9, the J call TRBJ1-6; tentative D call: TRBD1 (5 bases). Germline V lookup: CDR1 SGDLS, CDR2 YYNGEE. Trimming took 2 bases from V and 7 from J, leaving 13 bases between them. The CDR3 spans 15 residues. CDR3 loop: CASSVEGTRNSPLHF. The CDR3 nucleotides are TGTGCCAGCAGCGTCGAGGGGACGAGGAATTCACCCCTCCACTTT. The variable domain in full, completed from reference TRBV9 and TRBJ1-6, reads DSGVTQTPKHLITATGQRVTLRCSPRSGDLSVYWYQQSLDQGLQFLIQYYNGEERAKGNILERFSAQQFPDLHSELNLSSLELGDSALYFCASSVEGTRNSPLHFGNGTRLTVT.

This clone was recorded once. The J gene is TRBJ2-3, the V gene TRBV30; TRBD2 matches at 10 bases. The CDR3 spans 15 residues. Germline CDR1 and CDR2: GTSNPN and SVGIG (reference sequence). Trimming at V came to 2 bases and at J to 0 bases, leaving 2 bases not matched to a gene. The CDR3 region is CAWSTLAGSTDTQYF. The CDR3 DNA sequence: TGTGCCTGGAGTACACTAGCGGGGAGCACAGATACGCAGTATTTT.

This chain uses TRBV28 with TRBJ1-2; D is possibly TRBD1 (5 bases). CDR1 is MDHEN and CDR2 is SYDVKM in the germline V gene. The length of the CDR3 is 14 residues. Trimming pared 3 bases from V and 5 bases from J, leaving 13 bases between. CDR3 loop: CASSLGRKGYGYTF. The CDR3 nucleotides read TGTGCCAGCAGTTTGGGCAGGAAGGGGTATGGCTACACCTTC.

This clone came up once. This CDR3 is also generated by other DNA sequences in the sample. The V gene is TRBV19, the J gene TRBJ1-5; D not resolved. CDR3 length: 14 residues. Germline V lookup: CDR1 LNHDA, CDR2 SQIVND (reference sequence). The germline V and J ends were trimmed by 3 bases and 2 bases, with 8 bases remaining between them. CDR3 nucleotide sequence: TGTGCCAGTAGTATCCCCCCCGGCAATCAGCCCCAGCATTTT. This sequence encodes CASSIPPGNQPQHF.